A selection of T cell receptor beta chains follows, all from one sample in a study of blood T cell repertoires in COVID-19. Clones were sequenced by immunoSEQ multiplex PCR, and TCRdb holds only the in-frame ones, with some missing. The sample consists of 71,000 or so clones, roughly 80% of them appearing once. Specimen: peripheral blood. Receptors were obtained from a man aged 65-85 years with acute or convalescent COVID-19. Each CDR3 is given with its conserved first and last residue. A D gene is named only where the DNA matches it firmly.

CASRLAGVLDTQYF	TRBD2	TRBV7-2	14	TRBJ2-3
CASSNGLAHVGETQYF	TRBD2	TRBV5-1	16	TRBJ2-5
CASRPDLGGETQYF	-	TRBV2	14	TRBJ2-5
CASSHPQQDTQYF	-	TRBV4-1	13	TRBJ2-3
CASNRGAVINTGELFF	-	TRBV7-2	16	TRBJ2-2
CASSLATGTQYF	-	TRBV5-1	12	TRBJ2-5
CASSSSSGSYYEQYF	TRBD2	TRBV18	15	TRBJ2-7
CASSLYGGGSETQYF	-	TRBV4-1	15	TRBJ2-5
CASSPDSGSSYNEQFF	TRBD2	TRBV5-1	16	TRBJ2-1
CASSSERDSYEQYF	TRBD2	TRBV3-1/TRBV3-2	14	TRBJ2-7
CASSRQGGTEAFF	TRBD1	TRBV5-1	13	TRBJ1-1
CATSNTDNSPLHF	-	TRBV24-1	13	TRBJ1-6
CASSEPRQGVYEQYF	TRBD1	TRBV2	15	TRBJ2-7
CAISTGATYNEQFF	TRBD1	TRBV10-3	14	TRBJ2-1
CASSPAGGVDTIYF	TRBD1	TRBV5-1	14	TRBJ1-3
CVRSLVQRESDTQYF	-	TRBV7-5	15	TRBJ2-3
CAWSSNSGGSSYEQYF	TRBD2	TRBV30	16	TRBJ2-7
CASALAGGPNNEQFF	TRBD2	TRBV7-3	15	TRBJ2-1
CASSPGTGLTTNEKLFF	TRBD1	TRBV6-6	17	TRBJ1-4
CASRLDRGVTDTQYF	TRBD1	TRBV5-4	15	TRBJ2-3
CASSHLDRANTEAFF	TRBD1	TRBV7-9	15	TRBJ1-1
CASSLKGSGLQETQYF	TRBD2	TRBV5-4	16	TRBJ2-5
CAWGDRQETQYF	TRBD1	TRBV30	12	TRBJ2-5
CASSLLGGSTYNEQFF	TRBD2	TRBV14	16	TRBJ2-1
CASSGYNDRGFAGANVLTF	TRBD1	TRBV2	19	TRBJ2-6
CASRRDRGLGEKLFF	TRBD1	TRBV27	15	TRBJ1-4
CASSEWAEGNQPQHF	-	TRBV6-1	15	TRBJ1-5
CASSERRDSYEQYF	TRBD1	TRBV19	14	TRBJ2-7
CASGPGLAGEGSYNEQFF	TRBD2	TRBV5-1	18	TRBJ2-1
CASKTGTGNNEQFF	TRBD1	TRBV5-4	14	TRBJ2-1
CASSPAQGSDETQYF	-	TRBV18	15	TRBJ2-5
CASYSGGTNYNEQFF	TRBD2	TRBV2	15	TRBJ2-1
CASSPTVSTTDTQYF	-	TRBV7-3	15	TRBJ2-3
CASSPQVSVNTEAFF	-	TRBV18	15	TRBJ1-1
CASSRLAGGPNTADTQYF	TRBD2	TRBV7-2	18	TRBJ2-3
CASSSYSEGWAYNSPLHF	-	TRBV21-1	18	TRBJ1-6
CASSPQAGADTQYF	TRBD2	TRBV18	14	TRBJ2-3
CASSLKGAVYGYTF	-	TRBV7-8	14	TRBJ1-2
CASSPGVGYGYTF	-	TRBV9	13	TRBJ1-2
CATKTGLNTEAFF	-	TRBV15	13	TRBJ1-1
CASSFEGRSTDTQYF	-	TRBV28	15	TRBJ2-3
CASSQISGTVREKLFF	TRBD1	TRBV7-9	16	TRBJ1-4
CASSPQPTGNGYTF	TRBD1	TRBV7-3	14	TRBJ1-2
CAWSLDSYEQYF	-	TRBV30	12	TRBJ2-7
CASSKDTAGKREGIYEQYF	TRBD2	TRBV7-9	19	TRBJ2-7
CASSIDRAGELFF	TRBD1	TRBV5-1	13	TRBJ2-2
CATSREAGAQNSEQFF	TRBD2	TRBV15	16	TRBJ2-1
CASRPDSRSTYEQYF	-	TRBV11-3	15	TRBJ2-7
CASSGLAIYNEQFF	TRBD2	TRBV11-1	14	TRBJ2-1
CASSGSGWNYGYTF	-	TRBV28	14	TRBJ1-2
CASSLEREGSYEQYF	TRBD2	TRBV11-2	15	TRBJ2-7
CASSLNLYSGNTIYF	-	TRBV27	15	TRBJ1-3
CASSLVGAEGQPQHF	-	TRBV7-2	15	TRBJ1-5
CASSGSGRPPYEQYF	TRBD2	TRBV25-1	15	TRBJ2-7
CASSSPGTGNTGELFF	TRBD1	TRBV6-6	16	TRBJ2-2